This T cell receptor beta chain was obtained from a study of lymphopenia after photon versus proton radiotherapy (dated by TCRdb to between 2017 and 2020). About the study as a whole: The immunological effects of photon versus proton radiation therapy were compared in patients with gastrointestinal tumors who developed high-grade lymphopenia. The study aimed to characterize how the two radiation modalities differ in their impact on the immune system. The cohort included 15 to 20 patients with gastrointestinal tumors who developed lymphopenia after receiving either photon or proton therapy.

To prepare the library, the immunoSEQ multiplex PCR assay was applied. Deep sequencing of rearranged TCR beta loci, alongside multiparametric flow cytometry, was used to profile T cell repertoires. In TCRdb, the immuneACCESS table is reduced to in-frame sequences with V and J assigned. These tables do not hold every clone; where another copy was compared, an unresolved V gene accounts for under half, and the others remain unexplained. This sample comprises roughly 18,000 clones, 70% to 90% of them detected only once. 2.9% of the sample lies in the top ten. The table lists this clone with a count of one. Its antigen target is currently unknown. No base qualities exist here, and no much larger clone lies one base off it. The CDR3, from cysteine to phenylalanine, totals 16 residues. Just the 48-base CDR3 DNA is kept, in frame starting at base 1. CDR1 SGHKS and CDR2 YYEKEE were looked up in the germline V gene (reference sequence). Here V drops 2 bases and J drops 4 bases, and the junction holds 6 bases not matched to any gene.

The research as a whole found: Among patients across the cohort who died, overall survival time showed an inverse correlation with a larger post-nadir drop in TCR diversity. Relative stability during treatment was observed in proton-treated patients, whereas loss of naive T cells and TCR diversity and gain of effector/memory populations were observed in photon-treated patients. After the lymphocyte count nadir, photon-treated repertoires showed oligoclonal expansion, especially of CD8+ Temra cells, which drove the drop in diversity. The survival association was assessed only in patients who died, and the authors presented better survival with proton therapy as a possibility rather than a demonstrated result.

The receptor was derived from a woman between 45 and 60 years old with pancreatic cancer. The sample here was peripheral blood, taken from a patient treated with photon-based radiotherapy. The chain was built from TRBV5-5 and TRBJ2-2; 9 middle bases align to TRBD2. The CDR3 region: CASSFSSGRSTGELFF. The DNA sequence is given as TGTGCCAGCAGCTTCTCGAGCGGGAGGTCCACCGGGGAGCTGTTTTTT. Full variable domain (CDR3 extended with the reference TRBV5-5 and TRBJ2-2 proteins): DAGVTQSPTHLIKTRGQQVTLRCSPISGHKSVSWYQQVLGQGPQFIFQYYEKEERGRGNFPDRFSARQFPNYSSELNVNALLLGDSALYLCASSFSSGRSTGELFFGEGSRLTVL.